This T cell receptor (beta chain) was sequenced for a study of blood T cell repertoires in COVID-19. The table came from immunoSEQ multiplex PCR; TCRdb's copy has only in-frame clones and leaves some out. The sample consists of 200,000 to 300,000 clones, approximately 84% of them appearing once. The source is a man in his forties or fifties with acute or convalescent COVID-19. Source material: peripheral blood.

The CDR3 DNA reads as TGTGCCAGCAGCAAAGCAGGGAACTACCGATACCTTGAAGCTTTCTTT. Amino acids: CASSKAGNYRYLEAFF. V gene TRBV28 combines with J gene TRBJ1-1, with a weak D call TRBD1 (5 bases). The CDR3 spans 16 residues. The germline V and J ends were trimmed by 6 bases and 7 bases, with 24 bases remaining between them. Germline CDR1 reads MDHEN; CDR2 reads SYDVKM.